These 26 T cell receptor beta chains came from one sample sequenced in a study of T cells after yellow fever vaccination. TCRdb re-called the 5' RACE reads through MiXCR, storing one row per CDR3 protein. The table has a few hundred thousand distinct CDR3 sequences, 8.7% seen once; the top ten hold under 20%. The sequencing used PBMCs, collected on the day of the first yellow fever vaccination. These receptors originate from a young man who received the YFV17D yellow fever vaccine.

The rearrangement joins TRBV15 to TRBJ2-1; 7 positions match TRBD1. Trimming took 2 bases from V and 0 from J; bases not matched to a gene: 7. The CDR3 runs 17 residues. The germline CDR1 and CDR2 sequences are LNHNV and YYDKDF (reference sequence). The DNA for the CDR3 is TGTGCCACCAGCAGATCCCGGACAGGTTACTCCTACAATGAGCAGTTCTTC. It codes for CATSRSRTGYSYNEQFF. The full variable domain, with the rest looked up from reference TRBV15 and TRBJ2-1, is DAMVIQNPRYQVTQFGKPVTLSCSQTLNHNVMYWYQQKSSQAPKLLFHYYDKDFNNEADTPDNFQSRRPNTSFCFLDIRSPGLGDTAMYLCATSRSRTGYSYNEQFFGPGTRLTVL.

This sequence joins TRBV6-2 or TRBV6-3 and TRBJ2-1; TRBD2 aligns across 9 bases. The germline gives CDR1 MNHEY, CDR2 SVGEGT. Trimming took 0 bases from V and 3 from J; bases not matched to a gene: 15. The length of the CDR3 is 20 residues. The CDR3 here is CASSYSPGQKSGGFYNEQFF. CDR3 nucleotides: TGTGCCAGCAGTTACTCGCCGGGACAGAAGAGCGGGGGGTTCTACAATGAGCAGTTCTTC.

This clonotype has a handful of counts. V usage is TRBV11-2 and J usage is TRBJ1-2; D gene unclear. The V gene lost 4 bases and the J gene lost 4 bases, with 22 bases spanning the gap. The CDR3 sequence is 17 residues long. Per the germline V gene, CDR1 is SGHAT and CDR2 is FQNNGV. CDR3 sequence: CASSSFRAGGSTYGYTF. CDR3 bases: TGTGCCAGCAGCTCGTTCCGTGCGGGAGGCTCGACCTATGGCTACACCTTC.

Only a few counts were recorded for this clonotype. The CDR3 loop reads CASSPLGLAYEQYV. CDR3 DNA sequence: TGTGCCAGCAGCCCCCTAGGACTAGCCTACGAGCAGTACGTC. The chain employs TRBV3-1 and TRBJ2-7; 7 bases match TRBD2. V was clipped by 4 bases and J by 2 bases; unmatched bases: 5. Germline CDR1 and CDR2: LGHDT and YNNKEL (reference sequence). The CDR3 is 14 residues long.

This clonotype showed up just once. The chain links TRBV6-1 to TRBJ2-2; unclear D gene. This CDR3 has 14 amino acids. V gave up 8 bases and J gave up 3 bases, with 13 bases separating them. CDR1 and CDR2 from the germline V gene are MNHNS and SASEGT. The CDR3 is CASLAGSDTGELFF. DNA for the CDR3: TGTGCCAGCCTCGCTGGCTCGGACACCGGGGAGCTGTTTTTT.

The genes are TRBV29-1 and TRBJ1-1; TRBD1 aligns across 8 bases. With V trimmed by 7 bases and J by 4 bases, 11 bases remained unmatched. The germline V gene encodes CDR1 SQVTM and CDR2 ANQGSEA. This CDR3 is built from 14 residues. CDR3 coding DNA: TGCAGCGCACGGGACAGGCCGGGAGTCACTGAAGCTTTCTTT. It yields the protein CSARDRPGVTEAFF.

The chain couples TRBV5-1 to TRBJ2-3, with 9 bases identical to TRBD1. The CDR3 runs to 16 residues. Trimming at V came to 0 bases and at J to 5 bases, leaving 7 bases not matched to a gene. The germline V gene has CDR1 SGHRS and CDR2 YFSETQ. CDR3 residues: CASSLAGTGQGDTQYF. CDR3 bases: TGCGCCAGCAGCTTGGCCGGGACGGGACAGGGAGATACGCAGTATTTT.

This clonotype was counted a few times. J is TRBJ2-2 and V is TRBV10-3; 7 nucleotides match TRBD1. The CDR3 spans 15 residues. Germline V gene lookup returns CDR1 ENHRY and CDR2 SYGVKD. V was clipped by 4 bases and J by 4 bases; unmatched bases: 6. The CDR3 is CAISGTGVFTGELFF. CDR3 nucleotides: TGTGCCATCAGTGGCACAGGGGTTTTCACCGGGGAGCTGTTTTTT.

About this clonotype: One junction end disagrees with the germline gene, perhaps due to a read error. The CDR3 loop is CASSKTSPSSNNEQFF. DNA of the CDR3: TGCGCCAGCAGCAAGACTAGTCCCAGCTCCAACAATGAGCAGTTCTTC. V is TRBV5-1 and J is TRBJ2-1, with D perhaps TRBD2 (6 bases). The CDR3 spans 16 residues. The germline gives CDR1 SGHRS, CDR2 YFSETQ.

The chain has TRBV7-2 and TRBJ2-1; D uncertain. The germline V gene has CDR1 SGHTA and CDR2 FQGNSA. The CDR3 sequence is 14 residues long. V gave up 4 bases and J gave up 8 bases, with 15 bases separating them. The CDR3 sequence: CASSYPASRHEQFF. In DNA, the CDR3 is TGTGCCAGCAGCTATCCGGCTAGTCGGCATGAGCAGTTCTTC.

The chain carries TRBV7-2 and TRBJ2-5; no clear D. V was pared by 1 base and J by 2 bases, with 11 bases between. Germline assignment: CDR1 SGHTA and CDR2 FQGNSA. This CDR3 is 15 amino acids long. DNA of the CDR3: TGTGCCAGCAGCTTAGTGTGGCTCAATCAAGAGACCCAGTACTTC. Translating it yields CASSLVWLNQETQYF.

The chain links TRBV7-8 to TRBJ2-7, with 7 bases fitting TRBD2. The CDR3 is 16 amino acids. The germline CDR1 and CDR2 sequences are SGHVS and FQNEAQ. Losses at the gene ends were 2 bases for V and 3 bases for J; bases not matched to a gene: 10. The CDR3 is CASSLTRSAGFYEQYF. The CDR3 region has the DNA TGTGCCAGCAGCTTAACCCGGTCAGCGGGGTTCTACGAGCAGTACTTC.

This clonotype has a handful of counts. J is TRBJ2-2 and V is TRBV4-3; D is unclear. The CDR3 runs 16 residues. V lost 1 base and J lost 3, with 12 bases in between. Per germline, CDR1 LGHNA and CDR2 YSLEER. The CDR3 DNA follows: TGCGCCAGCAGCCAAGTGCGGCTAGACTACACCGGGGAGCTGTTTTTT. Translated: CASSQVRLDYTGELFF.

The V call is TRBV7-9, the J call TRBJ2-1; 8 bases line up with TRBD2. Germline V gene sequence: CDR1 SEHNR, CDR2 FQNEAQ (reference sequence). The trim removed 3 bases at V and 7 bases at J, leaving 11 bases unmatched. The CDR3 totals 16 residues. CDR3 DNA sequence: TGTGCCAGCAGCTTTCTGCGAACGGGGGGGCTGAATGAGCAGTTCTTC. It translates to CASSFLRTGGLNEQFF.

This clonotype appeared a few times. CDR3 residues: CASSRDRGISPLHF. The CDR3 nucleotides read TGTGCCAGCAGCCGGGACAGGGGCATCTCACCCCTCCACTTT. The rearrangement links TRBV16 to TRBJ1-6; 10 bases map to TRBD1. The CDR3 has 14 amino acids. V was clipped by 4 bases and J by 10 bases; unmatched bases: 4. In germline, CDR1 is KGHSY, CDR2 FQNENV.

V is TRBV28 and J is TRBJ1-5; TRBD1 matches at 9 bases. The CDR3 extends over 14 amino acids. Germline V lookup: CDR1 MDHEN, CDR2 SYDVKM. The ends lost 4 bases at V and 3 bases at J; junction bases unmatched: 1. The CDR3 DNA sequence: TGTGCCAGCAGTTACAGGGGGCACAATCAGCCCCAGCATTTT. Translation: CASSYRGHNQPQHF.

This clonotype came up many times. This chain connects TRBV6-1 to TRBJ1-2, with TRBD1 as a possible D gene (5 bases). V gave up 5 bases and J gave up 4 bases, with 14 bases separating them. This CDR3 has 14 amino acids. Germline CDR1 is MNHNS and CDR2 is SASEGT. The CDR3 protein is CASSPDTAIYGYTF. CDR3 DNA: TGTGCCAGCAGTCCGGACACCGCGATCTATGGCTACACCTTC.

The chain combines TRBV4-3 with TRBJ1-1, with D unclear. The germline V gene encodes CDR1 LGHNA and CDR2 YSLEER. With 2 bases removed from V and 1 base from J, the gap between germline ends came to 14 bases. This CDR3 spans 16 amino acids. The CDR3 DNA is TGCGCCAGCAGCCAAAAGTGGGCCCAGACGAACACTGAAGCTTTCTTT. Translated: CASSQKWAQTNTEAFF.

The chain joins TRBV9 to TRBJ1-1; 11 bases are shared with TRBD1. Germline lookup yields CDR1 SGDLS and CDR2 YYNGEE. This CDR3 has 15 residues. The ends lost 0 bases at V and 5 bases at J; junction bases unmatched: 3. The CDR3 DNA sequence: TGTGCCAGCAGCGTAGCTGGGACAGGGGGGACTGAAGCTTTCTTT. Translated, it gives CASSVAGTGGTEAFF.

The CDR3 loop is CASSSGTPYNEQFF. The DNA for the CDR3 is TGTGCCAGCAGCTCCGGGACCCCGTACAATGAGCAGTTCTTC. V and J are TRBV7-3 and TRBJ2-1, with D perhaps assigned TRBD1 or TRBD2 (5 bases each). CDR1 is SGHTA and CDR2 is FQGTGA in the germline V gene. Trimming shortened V by 4 bases and J by 4 bases, and 11 bases separated the two germline ends. CDR3 size: 14 residues.

The chain recombines TRBV19 with TRBJ1-2; D is possibly TRBD1 (5 bases). The CDR3 is made up of 12 amino acids. Germline CDR1 is LNHDA and CDR2 is SQIVND (reference sequence). V dropped 3 bases and J dropped 10 bases, with 12 bases sitting between them. The CDR3 sequence is CASSMRGVYYTF. The CDR3 DNA sequence: TGTGCCAGTAGTATGAGAGGGGTTTACTACACCTTC.

This clonotype was found a few times. The CDR3 spells CASSIGSAAYGYTF. CDR3 bases: TGTGCCAGCAGCATAGGGTCGGCAGCGTATGGCTACACCTTC. The chain has TRBV7-8 and TRBJ1-2; no definite D call. The ends were cut back, 5 bases at V and 5 bases at J, with 15 bases in the middle. CDR1 SGHVS and CDR2 FQNEAQ come from the germline V gene. The CDR3 is 14 amino acids.

V is TRBV6-1 and J is TRBJ2-7, with 8 bases identical to TRBD1. CDR1 is MNHNS and CDR2 is SASEGT in the germline V gene. There are 13 residues in the CDR3. V was clipped by 10 bases and J by 6 bases; unmatched bases: 11. CDR3 nucleotides: TGTGCCACCACGGGACAGGTGGCTCTCGAGCAGTACTTC. It codes for CATTGQVALEQYF.

This clonotype was counted between two and nine times. The genes are TRBV10-3 and TRBJ1-2; D is unresolved. Germline assignment: CDR1 ENHRY and CDR2 SYGVKD. This CDR3 contains 13 residues. The V end was cut by 4 bases, the J end by 2 bases, with 8 bases between. This CDR3 reads CAISALGNYGYTF. The CDR3 nucleotides are TGTGCCATCAGTGCGCTGGGGAACTATGGCTACACCTTC.

The chain links TRBV7-8 to TRBJ1-5, with TRBD1 as a possible D gene (5 bases). The CDR3 has 15 amino acids. The V end lost 0 bases, the J end lost 4 bases, and 10 bases lay between the germline ends. The V gene's germline CDR1 is SGHVS and CDR2 FQNEAQ. The CDR3 is CASSLAPGRNQPQHF. For the CDR3, the DNA is TGTGCCAGCAGCTTAGCTCCAGGGAGGAATCAGCCCCAGCATTTT.

This clonotype was seen more than once but under ten times. The chain employs TRBV19 and TRBJ2-1; 9 nucleotides line up with TRBD2. The CDR3 is 13 residues long. The germline V gene encodes CDR1 LNHDA and CDR2 SQIVND (reference sequence). J lost 8 bases, V lost 7 bases, and 6 bases had no gene match. CDR3 protein: CASKGLAKDEQFF. DNA of the CDR3: TGTGCCAGTAAGGGACTAGCAAAAGATGAGCAGTTCTTC.